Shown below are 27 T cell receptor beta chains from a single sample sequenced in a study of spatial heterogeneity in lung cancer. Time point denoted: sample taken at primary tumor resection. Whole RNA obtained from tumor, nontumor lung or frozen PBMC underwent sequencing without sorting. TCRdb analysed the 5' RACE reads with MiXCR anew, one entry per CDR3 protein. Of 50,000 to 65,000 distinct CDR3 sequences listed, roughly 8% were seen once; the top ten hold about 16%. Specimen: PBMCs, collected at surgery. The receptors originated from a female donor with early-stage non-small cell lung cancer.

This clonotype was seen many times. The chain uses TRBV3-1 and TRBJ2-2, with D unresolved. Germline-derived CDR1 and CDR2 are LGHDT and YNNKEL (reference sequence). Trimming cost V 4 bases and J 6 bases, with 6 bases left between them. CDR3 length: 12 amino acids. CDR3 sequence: CASSLAAGELFF. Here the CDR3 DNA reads TGTGCCAGCAGCCTCGCCGCCGGGGAGCTGTTTTTT.

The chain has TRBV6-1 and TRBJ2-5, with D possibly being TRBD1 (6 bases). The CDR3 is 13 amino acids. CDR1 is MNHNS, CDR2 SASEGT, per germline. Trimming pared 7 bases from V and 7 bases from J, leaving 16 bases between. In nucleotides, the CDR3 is TGTGCCAGCAAGATGGCTCGAGGGGGGACCCAGTACTTC. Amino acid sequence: CASKMARGGTQYF.

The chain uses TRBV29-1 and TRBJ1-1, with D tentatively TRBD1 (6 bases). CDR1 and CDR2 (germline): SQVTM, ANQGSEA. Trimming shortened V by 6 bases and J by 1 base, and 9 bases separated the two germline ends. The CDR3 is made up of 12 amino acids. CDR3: CSVEGQNTEAFF. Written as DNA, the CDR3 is TGCAGCGTAGAGGGACAGAACACTGAAGCTTTCTTT.

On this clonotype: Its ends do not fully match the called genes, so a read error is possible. CDR3 in DNA: TGTGCCAGCAGTGAAGGAGCGGGGGGCCAAGTCCAAAAGACCCAGTACTTC. Its translation: CASSEGAGGQVQKTQYF. This chain joins TRBV2 and TRBJ2-5; the match to TRBD2 covers 9 bases. Germline CDR1 and CDR2: SNHLY and FYNNEI. The CDR3 runs 17 residues.

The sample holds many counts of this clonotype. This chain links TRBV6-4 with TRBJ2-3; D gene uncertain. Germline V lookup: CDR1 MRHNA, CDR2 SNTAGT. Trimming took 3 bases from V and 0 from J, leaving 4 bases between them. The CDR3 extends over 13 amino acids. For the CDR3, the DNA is TGTGCCAGCAGTGAAAGGAGCACAGATACGCAGTATTTT. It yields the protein CASSERSTDTQYF.

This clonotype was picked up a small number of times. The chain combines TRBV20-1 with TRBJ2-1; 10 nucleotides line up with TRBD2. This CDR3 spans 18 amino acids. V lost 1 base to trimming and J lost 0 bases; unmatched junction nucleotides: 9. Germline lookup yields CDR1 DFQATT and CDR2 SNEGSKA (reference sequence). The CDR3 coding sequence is TGCAGTGCTAGAGTCCTAGCGGGAGTTCCAAACTCCTACAATGAGCAGTTCTTC. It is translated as CSARVLAGVPNSYNEQFF.

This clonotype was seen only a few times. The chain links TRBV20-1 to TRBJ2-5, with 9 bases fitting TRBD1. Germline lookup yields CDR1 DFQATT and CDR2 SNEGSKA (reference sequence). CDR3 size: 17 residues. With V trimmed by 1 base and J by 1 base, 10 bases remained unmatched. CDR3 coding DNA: TGCAGTGCTAGAGCGCAAATTAGGACAGGGGTCCAAGAGACCCAGTACTTC. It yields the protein CSARAQIRTGVQETQYF.

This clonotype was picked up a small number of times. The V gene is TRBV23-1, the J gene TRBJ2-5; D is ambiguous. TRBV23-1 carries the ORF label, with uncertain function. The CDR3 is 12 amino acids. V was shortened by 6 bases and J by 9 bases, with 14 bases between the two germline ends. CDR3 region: CASSQAIPAQYF. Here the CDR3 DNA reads TGCGCCAGCAGCCAGGCTATACCGGCCCAGTACTTC.

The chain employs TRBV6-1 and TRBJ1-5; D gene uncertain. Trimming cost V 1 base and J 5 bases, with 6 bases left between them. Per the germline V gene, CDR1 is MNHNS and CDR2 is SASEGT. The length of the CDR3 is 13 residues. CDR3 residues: CASSEVWDQPQHF. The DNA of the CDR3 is TGTGCCAGCAGTGAAGTCTGGGATCAGCCCCAGCATTTT.

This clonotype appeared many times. The CDR3 sequence is CSARDGPRSYNEQFF. In DNA, the CDR3 is TGCAGTGCTAGAGACGGACCGCGCTCCTACAATGAGCAGTTCTTC. The chain combines TRBV20-1 with TRBJ2-1; the D is unclear. CDR3 size: 15 residues. V lost 0 bases and J 0 bases, leaving 9 bases between the germline ends. The germline V gene encodes CDR1 DFQATT and CDR2 SNEGSKA (reference sequence).

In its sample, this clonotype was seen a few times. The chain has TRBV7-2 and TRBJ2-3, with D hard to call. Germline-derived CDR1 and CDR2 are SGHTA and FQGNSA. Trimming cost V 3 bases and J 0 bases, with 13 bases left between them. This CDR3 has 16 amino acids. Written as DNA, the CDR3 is TGTGCCAGCAGCTTCCGCGGCACTGAAAGCACAGATACGCAGTATTTT. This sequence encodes CASSFRGTESTDTQYF.

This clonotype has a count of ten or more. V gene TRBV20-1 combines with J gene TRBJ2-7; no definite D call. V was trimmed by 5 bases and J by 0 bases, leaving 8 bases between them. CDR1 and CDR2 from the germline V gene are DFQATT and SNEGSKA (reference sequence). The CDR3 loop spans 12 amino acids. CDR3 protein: CSAFYSSYEQYF. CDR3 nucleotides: TGCAGTGCTTTTTATAGCTCCTACGAGCAGTACTTC.

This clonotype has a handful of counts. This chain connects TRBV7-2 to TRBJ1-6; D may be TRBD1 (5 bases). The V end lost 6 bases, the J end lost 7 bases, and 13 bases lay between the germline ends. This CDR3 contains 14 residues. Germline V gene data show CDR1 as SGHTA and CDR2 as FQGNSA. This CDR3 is CASRRDRLNSPLHF. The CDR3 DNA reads TGTGCCAGCAGGCGAGACAGACTAAATTCACCCCTCCACTTT.

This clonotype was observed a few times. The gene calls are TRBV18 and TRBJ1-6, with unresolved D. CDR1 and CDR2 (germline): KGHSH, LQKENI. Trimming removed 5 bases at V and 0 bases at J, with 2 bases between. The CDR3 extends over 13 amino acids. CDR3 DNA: TGTGCCAGCTCAGACTCCTATAATTCACCCCTCCACTTT. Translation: CASSDSYNSPLHF. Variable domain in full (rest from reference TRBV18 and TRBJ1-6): NAGVMQNPRHLVRRRGQEARLRCSPMKGHSHVYWYRQLPEEGLKFMVYLQKENIIDESGMPKERFSAEFPKEGPSILRIQQVVRGDSAAYFCASSDSYNSPLHFGNGTRLTVT.

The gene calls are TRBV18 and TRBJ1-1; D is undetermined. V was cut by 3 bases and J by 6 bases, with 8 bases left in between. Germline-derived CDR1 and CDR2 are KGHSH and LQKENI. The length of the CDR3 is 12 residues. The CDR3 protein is CASSPGGSEAFF. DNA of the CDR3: TGTGCCAGCTCACCCGGAGGGTCTGAAGCTTTCTTT.

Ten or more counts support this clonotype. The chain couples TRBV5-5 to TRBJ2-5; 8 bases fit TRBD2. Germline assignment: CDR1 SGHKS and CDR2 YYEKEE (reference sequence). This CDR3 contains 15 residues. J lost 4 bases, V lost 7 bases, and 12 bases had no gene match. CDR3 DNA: TGTGCCAGCCCGGGCGGGGGGCGCCGGGGAGAGACCCAGTACTTC. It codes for CASPGGGRRGETQYF.

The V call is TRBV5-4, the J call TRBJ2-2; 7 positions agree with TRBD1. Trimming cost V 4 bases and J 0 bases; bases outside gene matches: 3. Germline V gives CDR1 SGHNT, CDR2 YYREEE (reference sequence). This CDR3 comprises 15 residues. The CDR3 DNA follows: TGTGCCAGCAGCCGGGACAGTCCGAACACCGGGGAGCTGTTTTTT. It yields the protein CASSRDSPNTGELFF.

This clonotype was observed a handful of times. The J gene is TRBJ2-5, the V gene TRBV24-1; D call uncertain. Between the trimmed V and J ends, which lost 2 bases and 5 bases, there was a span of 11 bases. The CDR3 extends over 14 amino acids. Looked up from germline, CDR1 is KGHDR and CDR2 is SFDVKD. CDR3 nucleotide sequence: TGTGCCACCAGTGATTCCGGATGGGGTGAGACCCAGTACTTC. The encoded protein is CATSDSGWGETQYF.

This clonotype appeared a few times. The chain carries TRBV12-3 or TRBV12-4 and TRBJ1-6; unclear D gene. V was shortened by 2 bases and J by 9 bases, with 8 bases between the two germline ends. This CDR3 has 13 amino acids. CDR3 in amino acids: CASSLIGGSPLHF. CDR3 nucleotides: TGTGCCAGCAGTTTAATTGGAGGTTCACCCCTCCACTTT.

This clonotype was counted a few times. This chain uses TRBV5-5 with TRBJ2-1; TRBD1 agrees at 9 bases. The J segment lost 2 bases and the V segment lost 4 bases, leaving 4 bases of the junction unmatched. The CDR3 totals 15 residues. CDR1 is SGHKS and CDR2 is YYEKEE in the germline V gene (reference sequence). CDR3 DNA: TGTGCCAGCAGCGCGGGACAGGGACCCTACAATGAGCAGTTCTTC. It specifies CASSAGQGPYNEQFF.

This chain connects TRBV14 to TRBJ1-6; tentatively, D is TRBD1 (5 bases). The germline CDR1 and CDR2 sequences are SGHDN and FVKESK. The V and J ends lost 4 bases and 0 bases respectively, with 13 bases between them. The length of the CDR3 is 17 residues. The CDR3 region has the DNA TGTGCCAGCAGCCGAAGGGACGGAGTCTCCTATAATTCACCCCTCCACTTT. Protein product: CASSRRDGVSYNSPLHF.

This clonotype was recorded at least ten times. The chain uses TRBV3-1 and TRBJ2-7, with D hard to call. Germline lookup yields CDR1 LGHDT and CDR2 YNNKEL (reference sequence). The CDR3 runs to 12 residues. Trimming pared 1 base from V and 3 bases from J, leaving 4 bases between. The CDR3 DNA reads TGTGCCAGCAGCCAAGCCAGCTACGAGCAGTACTTC. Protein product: CASSQASYEQYF.

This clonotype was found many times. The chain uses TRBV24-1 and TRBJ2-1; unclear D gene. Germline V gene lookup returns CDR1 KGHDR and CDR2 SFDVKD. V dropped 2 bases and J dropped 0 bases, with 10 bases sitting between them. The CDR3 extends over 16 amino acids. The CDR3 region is CATSDSRPSSYNEQFF. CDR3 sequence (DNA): TGTGCCACCAGTGATTCTAGGCCTAGCTCCTACAATGAGCAGTTCTTC.

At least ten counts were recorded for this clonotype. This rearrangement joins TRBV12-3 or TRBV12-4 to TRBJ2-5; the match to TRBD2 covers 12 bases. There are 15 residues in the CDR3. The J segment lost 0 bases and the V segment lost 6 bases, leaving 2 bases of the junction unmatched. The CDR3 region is CASSRLAGDQETQYF. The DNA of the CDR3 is TGTGCCAGCAGCCGACTAGCGGGAGACCAAGAGACCCAGTACTTC.

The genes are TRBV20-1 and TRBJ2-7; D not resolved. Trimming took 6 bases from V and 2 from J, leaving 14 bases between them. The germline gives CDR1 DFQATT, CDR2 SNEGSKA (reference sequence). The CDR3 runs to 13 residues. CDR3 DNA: TGCAGTGCCCGACCGGGCGGAGCCTACGAGCAGTACGTC. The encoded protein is CSARPGGAYEQYV.

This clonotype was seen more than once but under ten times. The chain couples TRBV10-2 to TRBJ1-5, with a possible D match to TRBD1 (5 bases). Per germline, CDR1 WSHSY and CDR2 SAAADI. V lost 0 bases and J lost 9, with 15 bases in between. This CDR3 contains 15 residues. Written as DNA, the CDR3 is TGCGCCAGCAGTGAGTCGGCAGGGCTGGCTGGGCCCCAGCATTTT. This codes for CASSESAGLAGPQHF.

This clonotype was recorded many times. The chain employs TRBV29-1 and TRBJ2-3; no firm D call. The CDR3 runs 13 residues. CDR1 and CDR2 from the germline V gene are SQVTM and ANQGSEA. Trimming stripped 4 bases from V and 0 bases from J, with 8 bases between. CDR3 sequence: CSVVTSSTDTQYF. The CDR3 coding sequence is TGCAGCGTTGTCACCTCTAGCACAGATACGCAGTATTTT.